The 7 T cell receptor beta chains in this list originate from one sample, sequenced in a study of T cell responses to AZD1222 COVID-19 vaccine. The assay was immunoSEQ multiplex PCR, and TCRdb's table has in-frame clones only and misses some. The sample lists around 80,000 clones, approximately 85% occurring once. The sequencing used peripheral blood, collected 28 days after the second AZD1222 dose. Source of these receptors: an adult who received the AZD1222 COVID-19 vaccine.

The chain combines TRBV7-9 with TRBJ1-1; maybe TRBD1 (6 bases). Germline CDR1 is SEHNR and CDR2 is FQNEAQ (reference sequence). Trimming left V 3 bases short and J 11 bases short, with 10 bases between. This CDR3 has 11 residues. The CDR3 here is CASSFRRGAFF. The CDR3 bases are TGTGCCAGCAGCTTCAGAAGGGGGGCTTTCTTT.

The chain employs TRBV10-3 and TRBJ2-1; 9 positions match TRBD1. CDR1 and CDR2 from the germline V gene are ENHRY and SYGVKD. This CDR3 is 15 amino acids long. V shed 10 bases and J 3 bases; nucleotides not matched to a gene: 10. The chain's CDR3 is CATARDRVDYNEQFF. The CDR3 nucleotides are TGTGCCACCGCCCGGGACAGGGTAGACTACAATGAGCAGTTCTTC.

The chain recombines TRBV11-2 with TRBJ1-1, with D possibly being TRBD1 (6 bases). The CDR3 has 14 amino acids. Deletions cut 5 bases from V and 3 bases from J, with 13 bases between. The germline V gene has CDR1 SGHAT and CDR2 FQNNGV. The CDR3 DNA reads TGTGCCAGCAGCGATGGACAGTCCCACACTGAAGCTTTCTTT. This sequence encodes CASSDGQSHTEAFF.

The rearrangement links TRBV29-1 to TRBJ1-5, with D perhaps TRBD1 (5 bases). CDR3 size: 14 residues. Trimming removed 3 bases from V and 4 bases from J, with 13 bases in between. Germline loops: CDR1 SQVTM, CDR2 ANQGSEA. CDR3: CSVDTGEGNQPQHF. The CDR3 DNA reads TGCAGCGTTGATACCGGGGAGGGGAATCAGCCCCAGCATTTT.

J is TRBJ1-4 and V is TRBV19; D is possibly TRBD1 (5 bases). V was cut by 9 bases and J by 8 bases, with 16 bases left in between. Germline V gives CDR1 LNHDA, CDR2 SQIVND (reference sequence). The CDR3 extends over 13 amino acids. The CDR3 loop is CASRERIKEKLFF. The CDR3 DNA follows: TGTGCCAGCAGGGAACGAATTAAGGAAAAACTGTTTTTT. The whole variable domain, remainder taken from reference TRBV19 and TRBJ1-4, is DGGITQSPKYLFRKEGQNVTLSCEQNLNHDAMYWYRQDPGQGLRLIYYSQIVNDFQKGDIAEGYSVSREKKESFPLTVTSAQKNPTAFYLCASRERIKEKLFFGSGTQLSVL.

The chain joins TRBV9 to TRBJ2-3; the D is unclear. The germline V gene has CDR1 SGDLS and CDR2 YYNGEE. The V and J ends lost 0 bases and 5 bases respectively, with 16 bases between them. The CDR3 has 16 residues. The CDR3 nucleotides read TGTGCCAGCAGCGTAGAAATCCGGGCCGAAAGAGATACGCAGTATTTT. Its protein product is CASSVEIRAERDTQYF.

The chain couples TRBV15 to TRBJ1-1; D ambiguous. CDR3 length equals 15 residues. Trimming took off 0 bases at V and 5 bases at J, with 13 bases between the two ends. CDR1 LNHNV and CDR2 YYDKDF come from the germline V gene (reference sequence). The CDR3 loop is CATSRDRVLGTEAFF. In DNA form, the CDR3 reads TGTGCCACCAGCAGAGATCGGGTGTTGGGAACTGAAGCTTTCTTT.